This T cell receptor beta chain was profiled in a study of blood T cell repertoires in COVID-19. Study-level background: There were acute and convalescent COVID-19 samples, and they came from the United States, Italy and Spain. T cells, B-cell-depleted T cells, or PBMCs provided the cDNA or gDNA that served as material.

The ends were cut back, 0 bases at V and 4 bases at J, with 8 bases in the middle. The germline gives CDR1 MNHEY, CDR2 SVGAGI. This CDR3 has 14 amino acids. In the source study's methods: It was from reference gene primer amplification that nucleated cell counts were estimated. The method was immunoSEQ multiplex PCR; TCRdb's version includes in-frame clones alone and lacks a portion of them. V, J and clone size derive from that table, while D and trimming were established from the DNA sequence. The sample has fewer than 650,000 clones; approximately 91% are singletons. The sequence was obtained from a woman in her forties or fifties with COVID-19, enrolled during active disease. This chain connects TRBV6-5 to TRBJ2-3; unclear D gene. Sequencing was performed on peripheral blood. The CDR3, as DNA: TGTGCCAGCAGTTACTCGCTGGGCCCAGATACGCAGTATTTT. Translation: CASSYSLGPDTQYF.